This T cell receptor beta chain comes out of a study of cytomegalovirus exposure and HLA in healthy donors. Overall study findings and caveats: Sequence variants that were highly shared formed a cluster that was likely a sequencing artifact. The HLA-A and HLA-B alleles of most subjects were reportedly predicted accurately from TCR beta sequences. For TCR beta chains, V- and J-gene trimming was later linked to a missense DCLRE1C variant.

About this clone: Its antigen is undetermined.

The PCR had 60 Vbeta and 13 Jbeta primers. Produced via immunoSEQ multiplex PCR; TCRdb's table is partial and in-frame only. The sample consists of approximately 160,000 clones, around 80% of them appearing once. With V trimmed by 5 bases and J by 5 bases, 11 bases remained unmatched. Germline lookup yields CDR1 SGHVS and CDR2 FNYEAQ. The CDR3 spans 15 residues. The chain carries TRBV7-6 and TRBJ2-5; 7 positions agree with TRBD2. The TCR comes from a woman aged 45-65 years in good health and CMV-seropositive. Sequencing was carried out using PBMCs. CDR3 loop: CASSPGTTVRETQYF. The CDR3 DNA follows: TGTGCCAGCAGCCCCGGGACTACCGTACGGGAGACCCAGTACTTC.